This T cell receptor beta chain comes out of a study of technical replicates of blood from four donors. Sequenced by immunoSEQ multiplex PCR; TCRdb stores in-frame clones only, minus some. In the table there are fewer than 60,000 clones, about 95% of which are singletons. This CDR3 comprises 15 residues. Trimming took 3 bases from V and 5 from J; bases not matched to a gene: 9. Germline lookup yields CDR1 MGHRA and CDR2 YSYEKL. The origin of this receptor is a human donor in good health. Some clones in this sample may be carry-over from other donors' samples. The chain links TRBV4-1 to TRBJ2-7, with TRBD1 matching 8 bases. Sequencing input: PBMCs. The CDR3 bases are TGCGCCAGCAGCCATGGGACAGGAGTTTTCAACGAGCAGTACTTC. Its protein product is CASSHGTGVFNEQYF.